The 5 T cell receptor beta chains given below trace back to one sample, sequenced in a study of T cells after yellow fever vaccination. One entry per CDR3 protein results from TCRdb running MiXCR on the 5' RACE reads. Of under 300,000 distinct CDR3 sequences listed, 6.9% were seen once; the top ten hold about 0.9%. This material consisted of CD4+ T cells sorted from PBMCs, taken 15 days after the yellow fever booster vaccination. The receptors come from a man in his thirties or forties who received the YFV17D yellow fever vaccine.

The chain joins TRBV14 to TRBJ2-1; D gene uncertain. CDR3 length equals 13 residues. Trimming pared 0 bases from V and 10 bases from J, leaving 10 bases between. From germline, CDR1 is SGHDN and CDR2 FVKESK. CDR3 DNA sequence: TGTGCCAGCAGCCAAGATCTAGGGTCGGAGCAGTTCTTC. Translation: CASSQDLGSEQFF.

This clonotype was seen ten or more times. The chain uses TRBV10-3 and TRBJ1-4; no clear D gene. V lost 0 bases and J 5 bases, leaving 10 bases between the germline ends. The CDR3 extends over 15 amino acids. Germline loops: CDR1 ENHRY, CDR2 SYGVKD. The CDR3 reads CAISESGGLNEKLFF. DNA of the CDR3: TGTGCCATCAGTGAGTCGGGAGGCTTAAATGAAAAACTGTTTTTT.

This clonotype has ten or more counts. The V gene is TRBV13, the J gene TRBJ2-7; the match to TRBD2 covers 7 bases. Germline V CDR1 and CDR2: PRHDT, FYEKMQ (reference sequence). Trimming cost V 5 bases and J 3 bases; bases outside gene matches: 13. The CDR3 has 16 amino acids. The CDR3 sequence: CASSRREGLTLYEQYF. The CDR3 DNA reads as TGTGCCAGCAGCCGCAGGGAGGGGTTGACGCTCTACGAGCAGTACTTC. The whole variable domain, filled in from reference TRBV13 and TRBJ2-7, reads AAGVIQSPRHLIKEKRETATLKCYPIPRHDTVYWYQQGPGQDPQFLISFYEKMQSDKGSIPDRFSAQQFSDYHSELNMSSLELGDSALYFCASSRREGLTLYEQYFGPGTRLTVT.

Many counts were recorded for this clonotype. The chain has TRBV7-9 and TRBJ1-4; D is uncertain. Germline V gene sequence: CDR1 SEHNR, CDR2 FQNEAQ (reference sequence). The V and J ends lost 4 bases and 0 bases respectively, with 6 bases between them. The CDR3 contains 14 residues. CDR3 sequence: CASSSGATNEKLFF. CDR3 DNA sequence: TGTGCCAGCAGCTCCGGGGCAACTAATGAAAAACTGTTTTTT.

This clonotype was seen many times. The rearrangement joins TRBV7-2 to TRBJ2-5; possibly TRBD1 for D (5 bases). The V end was cut by 3 bases, the J end by 3 bases, with 8 bases between. Germline V CDR1 and CDR2: SGHTA, FQGNSA. The CDR3 length is 13 residues. The CDR3 sequence: CASSFGREETQYF. The CDR3 DNA follows: TGTGCCAGCAGCTTCGGCAGGGAAGAGACCCAGTACTTC.